The 32 T cell receptor beta chains listed next were all sequenced from one sample in a study. TCRdb independently ran MiXCR on the RT-PCR reads; one entry per CDR3 protein. This sample yields hundreds of thousands of distinct CDR3 sequences, of which 14% are seen a single time; roughly 3.6% belongs to the top ten. The sequenced sample consisted of memory CD4+ T cells from blood. These receptor sequences come from a female donor in good health, serving as a healthy control.

Concerning this clonotype itself: The junction shows a germline mismatch at one end, possibly a read error. The rearrangement links TRBV20-1 to TRBJ1-3; D is possibly TRBD1 (5 bases). Germline CDR1 reads DFQATT; CDR2 reads SNEGSKA (reference sequence). This CDR3 region has 15 residues. For the CDR3, the DNA is TGCAGTGCTAACGCGCCTCAGGGTACTGGAAACACCACATATTTT. Its translation: CSANAPQGTGNTTYF.

V usage is TRBV7-2 and J usage is TRBJ2-7; 10 bases align to TRBD1. CDR1 SGHTA and CDR2 FQGNSA come from the germline V gene. V was pared by 4 bases and J by 3 bases, with 6 bases of the junction left unmatched. The CDR3 spans 15 residues. CDR3 amino acids: CASSSGQGSFYEQYF. CDR3 sequence (DNA): TGTGCCAGCAGCTCGGGACAGGGGAGCTTCTACGAGCAGTACTTC.

The chain uses TRBV18 and TRBJ2-7; 8 bases line up with TRBD1. The junction had 7 bases not matched to a gene; V was cut back by 2 bases and J by 7 bases. The CDR3 has 14 residues. Germline CDR1 reads KGHSH; CDR2 reads LQKENI. The CDR3 reads CASSPLDRATEQYF. The CDR3 DNA reads TGTGCCAGCTCACCATTGGACAGGGCTACGGAGCAGTACTTC.

The chain links TRBV24-1 to TRBJ1-1; 11 bases fit TRBD1. CDR1 and CDR2 (germline): KGHDR, SFDVKD. The ends lost 8 bases at V and 1 base at J; junction bases unmatched: 5. This CDR3 is 15 amino acids long. The CDR3 sequence is CATKGQGATNTEAFF. CDR3 bases: TGTGCCACCAAAGGACAGGGGGCAACGAACACTGAAGCTTTCTTT.

This clonotype was seen a few times. The chain couples TRBV7-2 to TRBJ1-2, with 7 bases that match TRBD1. The V gene end was trimmed by 6 bases and the J gene end by 2 bases; junction bases not matched to a gene: 6. Germline V gene lookup returns CDR1 SGHTA and CDR2 FQGNSA. CDR3 size: 14 residues. CDR3 DNA sequence: TGTGCCAGCAGTCGACCGGGACAGAACTATGGCTACACCTTC. This codes for CASSRPGQNYGYTF.

In this sample, this clonotype turned up many times. The chain is built from TRBV6-5 and TRBJ1-2; 7 bases line up with TRBD1. The ends lost 6 bases at V and 5 bases at J; junction bases unmatched: 9. This CDR3 region has 14 residues. CDR1 and CDR2 from the germline V gene are MNHEY and SVGAGI. CDR3 DNA: TGTGCCAGCAGGAAAACGGGACAGCAGTATGGCTACACCTTC. Translation gives CASRKTGQQYGYTF.

J is TRBJ2-7 and V is TRBV20-1; no firm D call. The V end was cut by 1 base, the J end by 3 bases, with 7 bases between. Germline V CDR1 and CDR2: DFQATT, SNEGSKA (reference sequence). This CDR3 comprises 12 residues. DNA of the CDR3: TGCAGTGCTAGAGCTGACCACTACGAGCAGTACTTC. Translated: CSARADHYEQYF.

As DNA, the CDR3 is TGTGCCAGCACCGAGGGACTAGCGGCACCCTACGAGCAGTACTTC. It yields the protein CASTEGLAAPYEQYF. V usage is TRBV6-5 and J usage is TRBJ2-7, with 11 positions matching TRBD2. Looked up from germline, CDR1 is MNHEY and CDR2 is SVGAGI. J gave up 2 bases and V 7 bases, and 7 bases lay outside the gene matches. CDR3 length equals 15 residues.

This clonotype was found a few times. This chain joins TRBV7-9 and TRBJ1-1; D is unclear. Per germline, CDR1 SEHNR and CDR2 FQNEAQ (reference sequence). Trimming removed 4 bases at V and 3 bases at J, with 9 bases between. There are 13 residues in the CDR3. The CDR3 spells CASSSYWDTEAFF. As DNA, the CDR3 is TGTGCCAGCAGCTCCTACTGGGACACTGAAGCTTTCTTT.

In its sample, this clonotype was seen a few times. This rearrangement joins TRBV9 to TRBJ2-5, with TRBD2 identical over 14 bases. Germline V gives CDR1 SGDLS, CDR2 YYNGEE. J was trimmed by 2 bases and V by 0 bases; bases with no gene match: 6. This CDR3 is built from 18 residues. This CDR3 reads CASSVGTSGGTTQETQYF. In DNA, the CDR3 is TGTGCCAGCAGCGTAGGGACTAGCGGGGGGACCACTCAAGAGACCCAGTACTTC.

This clonotype has just one count. This sequence joins TRBV7-8 and TRBJ2-7, with 7 bases identical to TRBD2. This CDR3 has 15 residues. CDR1 is SGHVS, CDR2 FQNEAQ, per germline. V was pared by 0 bases and J by 3 bases, with 5 bases of the junction left unmatched. The CDR3 DNA reads TGTGCCAGCAGCTTAGCCGGGGGAGGGTTCTACGAGCAGTACTTC. Translation gives CASSLAGGGFYEQYF.

Only a few counts were recorded for this clonotype. The chain carries TRBV4-3 and TRBJ2-2, with TRBD1 identical over 11 bases. The CDR3 has 19 residues. Germline trimming cut 0 bases from V and 3 bases from J; bases unmatched to any gene: 9. The germline V gene encodes CDR1 LGHNA and CDR2 YSLEER. This chain's CDR3 is CASSQDLPGTGGYTGELFF. The CDR3 DNA is TGCGCCAGCAGCCAAGACTTACCTGGGACAGGGGGTTACACCGGGGAGCTGTTTTTT.

This clonotype was seen many times. J is TRBJ2-1 and V is TRBV28, with TRBD2 matching 12 bases. This CDR3 region has 18 residues. Trimming took 7 bases from V and 7 from J; bases not matched to a gene: 17. Germline values: CDR1 MDHEN, CDR2 SYDVKM. CDR3 DNA: TGTGCCAGCAACCAACTAGCGGGAGGAATTCCCCAGAGAAATGAGCAGTTCTTC. This codes for CASNQLAGGIPQRNEQFF.

This clonotype was detected only a few times. The genes are TRBV20-1 and TRBJ2-1; no definite D call. The CDR3 runs 13 residues. Germline CDR1 is DFQATT and CDR2 is SNEGSKA (reference sequence). Trimming removed 0 bases from V and 5 bases from J, with 8 bases in between. The CDR3 here is CSAREGSHNEQFF. CDR3 DNA: TGCAGTGCTAGAGAGGGGTCCCACAATGAGCAGTTCTTC.

This chain uses TRBV27 with TRBJ1-5; D is ambiguous. CDR1 MNHEY and CDR2 SMNVEV come from the germline V gene (reference sequence). This CDR3 is built from 14 residues. The V and J ends lost 2 bases and 5 bases respectively, with 10 bases between them. The CDR3, as DNA: TGTGCCAGCAGTTTAAAAGGGTTTCATCAGCCCCAGCATTTT. This translates into CASSLKGFHQPQHF.

V and J are TRBV24-1 and TRBJ2-5, with TRBD1 matching 9 bases. Germline CDR1 and CDR2: KGHDR and SFDVKD. The CDR3 spans 15 residues. Germline trimming cut 4 bases from V and 1 base from J; bases unmatched to any gene: 3. The CDR3: CATSEAGQGQETQYF. CDR3 coding DNA: TGTGCCACCAGTGAGGCGGGACAGGGCCAAGAGACCCAGTACTTC.

This clonotype has just a few counts. The chain carries TRBV6-2 or TRBV6-3 and TRBJ2-1; D gene unclear. The CDR3 totals 18 residues. Trimming stripped 0 bases from V and 0 bases from J, with 15 bases between. The germline V gene has CDR1 MNHEY and CDR2 SVGEGT. In DNA, the CDR3 is TGTGCCAGCAGTTACTCTATTTCCAGAACCTACTCCTACAATGAGCAGTTCTTC. It encodes CASSYSISRTYSYNEQFF.

This clonotype was detected only a few times. The rearrangement links TRBV15 to TRBJ1-1, with D maybe TRBD1 (6 bases). The V gene lost 7 bases and the J gene lost 4 bases, with 13 bases spanning the gap. This CDR3 has 13 amino acids. CDR1 is LNHNV and CDR2 is YYDKDF in the germline V gene (reference sequence). The CDR3 DNA sequence: TGTGCCACCACTCAGGGGCTGGCCACTGAAGCTTTCTTT. Amino acids: CATTQGLATEAFF. The variable domain in full, with the rest retrieved from reference TRBV15 and TRBJ1-1, is DAMVIQNPRYQVTQFGKPVTLSCSQTLNHNVMYWYQQKSSQAPKLLFHYYDKDFNNEADTPDNFQSRRPNTSFCFLDIRSPGLGDTAMYLCATTQGLATEAFFGQGTRLTVV.

This clonotype has a count of ten or more. The V call is TRBV20-1, the J call TRBJ2-1, with 10 bases that match TRBD2. V trimming: 6 bases; J trimming: 4 bases; junction bases outside the gene matches: 9. The CDR3 totals 15 residues. The V gene's germline CDR1 is DFQATT and CDR2 SNEGSKA (reference sequence). CDR3 in DNA: TGCAGTGCCGAGGGGAGCGGGAGGGCTTACAATGAGCAGTTCTTC. This encodes CSAEGSGRAYNEQFF.

A few counts support this clonotype. This chain uses TRBV12-3 or TRBV12-4 with TRBJ1-5; no definite D call. Trimming removed 5 bases from V and 1 base from J, with 15 bases in between. This CDR3 comprises 16 residues. The CDR3, as DNA: TGTGCCAGCAGTCCGTCCCCTACAGAAAGCAATCAGCCCCAGCATTTT. It encodes CASSPSPTESNQPQHF.

This clonotype was observed a handful of times. The chain recombines TRBV18 with TRBJ1-3, with D unclear. The CDR3 sequence is 13 residues long. The germline V gene encodes CDR1 KGHSH and CDR2 LQKENI. V lost 0 bases and J 3 bases, leaving 3 bases between the germline ends. The CDR3 nucleotides read TGTGCCAGCTCACCACCGAATGGAAACACCATATATTTT. Its protein is CASSPPNGNTIYF.

The chain joins TRBV5-1 to TRBJ2-3, with D maybe TRBD2 (7 bases). The CDR3 covers 16 residues. CDR1 SGHRS and CDR2 YFSETQ come from the germline V gene. Trimming cost V 4 bases and J 2 bases, with 17 bases left between them. CDR3 residues: CASSPLAGAITDTQYF. CDR3 sequence (DNA): TGCGCCAGCAGCCCCCTCGCGGGGGCGATCACAGATACGCAGTATTTT.

This clonotype was seen repeatedly, ten times or more. V gene TRBV7-9 combines with J gene TRBJ1-6; D unclear. The CDR3 is made up of 14 amino acids. Germline V gene lookup returns CDR1 SEHNR and CDR2 FQNEAQ (reference sequence). V was shortened by 0 bases and J by 8 bases, with 8 bases between the two germline ends. The CDR3 sequence is CASSLAGNDSPLHF. For the CDR3, the DNA is TGTGCCAGCAGCTTAGCAGGGAATGATTCACCCCTCCACTTT.

This clonotype has more than one count but fewer than ten. The chain has TRBV18 and TRBJ1-1; TRBD1 matches at 7 bases. The germline V gene encodes CDR1 KGHSH and CDR2 LQKENI. The CDR3 is 12 amino acids. Losses at the gene ends were 4 bases for V and 7 bases for J; bases not matched to a gene: 3. DNA of the CDR3: TGTGCCAGCTCACAGGACAGGAATGAAGCTTTCTTT. Protein sequence: CASSQDRNEAFF.

This chain joins TRBV7-8 and TRBJ2-7; 7 nucleotides match TRBD1. Unmatched junction bases numbered 12, after V lost 5 bases and J lost 5 bases. Germline CDR1 reads SGHVS; CDR2 reads FQNEAQ. The CDR3 runs to 15 residues. CDR3 protein: CASSPTGIGRNEQYF. CDR3 DNA: TGTGCCAGCAGCCCGACAGGGATTGGAAGAAACGAGCAGTACTTC.

This clonotype has at least ten counts. This chain links TRBV28 with TRBJ2-4; no firm D call. From germline, CDR1 is MDHEN and CDR2 SYDVKM. The CDR3 loop spans 13 amino acids. Between the trimmed V and J ends, which lost 3 bases and 6 bases, there was a span of 9 bases. CDR3 in amino acids: CASSLVARNIQYF. CDR3 bases: TGTGCCAGCAGTTTGGTAGCTCGAAACATTCAGTACTTC.

The chain is built from TRBV12-3 or TRBV12-4 and TRBJ1-5, with 9 nucleotides matching TRBD1. Losses at the gene ends were 1 base for V and 7 bases for J; bases not matched to a gene: 5. This CDR3 has 15 amino acids. The DNA of the CDR3 is TGTGCCAGCAGTTTAGGGGGAGACAGGGGGCAGCCCCAGCATTTT. Amino acids: CASSLGGDRGQPQHF.

V and J are TRBV5-4 and TRBJ2-3, with TRBD2 matching 13 bases. This CDR3 contains 18 residues. Germline values: CDR1 SGHNT, CDR2 YYREEE (reference sequence). After removal of 4 bases from V and 0 bases from J, the junction contained 8 bases not matched to a gene. The CDR3 loop reads CASSPGTSGARSTDTQYF. The CDR3 coding sequence is TGTGCCAGCAGCCCCGGGACTAGCGGGGCGCGGAGCACAGATACGCAGTATTTT.

The genes are TRBV20-1 and TRBJ2-3; TRBD2 aligns across 11 bases. The CDR3 is 19 amino acids. CDR1 and CDR2 from the germline V gene are DFQATT and SNEGSKA (reference sequence). Trimming took 6 bases from V and 4 from J; bases not matched to a gene: 21. The CDR3 region is CSAPSALAGGLHPADTQYF. In DNA, the CDR3 is TGCAGTGCGCCCTCCGCTCTAGCGGGGGGCCTTCACCCCGCAGATACGCAGTATTTT.

The V gene is TRBV20-1, the J gene TRBJ2-1; 11 bases match TRBD2. The CDR3 is 14 residues long. Unmatched junction bases numbered 2, after V lost 3 bases and J lost 4 bases. Germline CDR1 and CDR2: DFQATT and SNEGSKA (reference sequence). The CDR3 reads CSARGLAEYNEQFF. DNA of the CDR3: TGCAGTGCTAGGGGACTAGCGGAATACAATGAGCAGTTCTTC.

Only a few counts were recorded for this clonotype. CDR3 region: CASSPMGQGGTGELFF. The DNA for the CDR3 is TGTGCCAGCTCACCAATGGGACAGGGTGGCACCGGGGAGCTGTTTTTT. The gene calls are TRBV18 and TRBJ2-2, with 9 bases identical to TRBD1. J lost 4 bases, V lost 2 bases, and 5 bases had no gene match. Germline values: CDR1 KGHSH, CDR2 LQKENI. The CDR3 is 16 amino acids. The variable domain in full, completed from reference TRBV18 and TRBJ2-2, reads NAGVMQNPRHLVRRRGQEARLRCSPMKGHSHVYWYRQLPEEGLKFMVYLQKENIIDESGMPKERFSAEFPKEGPSILRIQQVVRGDSAAYFCASSPMGQGGTGELFFGEGSRLTVL.

The chain uses TRBV13 and TRBJ2-7; perhaps TRBD1 as D (6 bases). Trimming removed 5 bases from V and 4 bases from J, with 18 bases in between. This CDR3 region has 15 residues. The germline gives CDR1 PRHDT, CDR2 FYEKMQ (reference sequence). CDR3 loop: CASSGRQVGEYEQYF. CDR3 in DNA: TGTGCCAGCAGCGGACGACAGGTCGGGGAATACGAGCAGTACTTC.